This record concerns one TCR beta chain sequence. Its antigen is unknown. As the template, RNA transcripts were used to amplify TCR beta CDR3 regions. HTBI primers were used in a first-round RT-PCR, which preceded a second-round multiplex PCR. TCRdb reanalysed the multiplex PCR reads using MiXCR and keeps one entry per CDR3 protein. Altogether about 210,000 distinct CDR3 sequences are present, around 30% being singletons, with the ten largest covering 9.1%. This record comes from a study of Graves' ophthalmopathy and Graves' hyperthyroidism. Whole-study findings and limits: Sensitivity of around 64% and specificity of 72% to 80% were achieved by the model that predicted ophthalmopathy progression.

V lost 5 bases to trimming and J lost 7 bases; unmatched junction nucleotides: 10. This CDR3 contains 13 residues. Germline assignment: CDR1 DFQATT and CDR2 SNEGSKA (reference sequence). The rearrangement links TRBV20-1 to TRBJ2-5; 7 bases are shared with TRBD2. The receptor comes from a man in his forties or fifties with Graves' ophthalmopathy. The sequenced material came from peripheral blood. This CDR3 is CSAWDYPRVTQYF. The CDR3 region has the DNA TGCAGTGCTTGGGACTATCCCCGGGTGACCCAGTACTTC.